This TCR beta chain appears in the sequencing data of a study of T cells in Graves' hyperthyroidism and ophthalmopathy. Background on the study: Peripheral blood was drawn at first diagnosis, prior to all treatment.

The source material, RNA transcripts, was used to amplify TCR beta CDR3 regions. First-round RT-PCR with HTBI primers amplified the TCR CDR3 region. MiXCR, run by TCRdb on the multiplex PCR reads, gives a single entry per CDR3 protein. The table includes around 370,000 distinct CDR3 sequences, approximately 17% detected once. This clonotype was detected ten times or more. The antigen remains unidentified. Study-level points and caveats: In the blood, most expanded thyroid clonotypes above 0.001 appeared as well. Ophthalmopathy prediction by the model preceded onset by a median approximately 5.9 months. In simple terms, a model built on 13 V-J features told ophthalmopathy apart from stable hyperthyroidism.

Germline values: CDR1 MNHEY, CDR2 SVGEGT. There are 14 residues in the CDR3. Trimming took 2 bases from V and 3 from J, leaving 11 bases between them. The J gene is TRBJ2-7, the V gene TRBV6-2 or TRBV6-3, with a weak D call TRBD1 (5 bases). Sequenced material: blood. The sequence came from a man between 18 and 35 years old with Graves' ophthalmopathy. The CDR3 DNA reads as TGTGCCAGCAGTTACGGGGCCAGCTACTACGAGCAGTACTTC. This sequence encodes CASSYGASYYEQYF.